This TCR beta chain derives from a study of identical twins. CDR1 is SNHLY, CDR2 FYNNEI, per germline. The CDR3 is 13 amino acids. Points on this clonotype: What it binds is unknown.

There were only healthy Caucasians among the donors. The authors used template switching to add a universal primer site and gave cDNA unique molecular identifiers. TCRdb redid the calling of the 5' RACE reads with MiXCR, one entry per CDR3 protein. Of hundreds of thousands of distinct CDR3 sequences listed, 10% to 15% are singletons. Study-level points and caveats: In cord blood, abundant beta clonotypes had fewer insertions; memory showed no trend.

These data were also filed under a second study, of yellow fever vaccine responses in identical twins. From that second work: After vaccination, twins' T cell response reportedly seemed partly convergent, partly personalized.

The material sequenced was PBMCs. This receptor was taken from a woman between 18 and 29 years old in good health. The V and J genes are TRBV2 and TRBJ2-3; TRBD2 matches at 7 bases. CDR3 DNA sequence: TGTGCAACATGGGGCGGGAGAACGGATACGCAGTATTTT. It codes for CATWGGRTDTQYF.